The text below deals with one T cell receptor beta chain. As yet, its antigen is unknown. V lost 6 bases and J lost 3, with 12 bases in between. The germline V gene encodes CDR1 SGHRS and CDR2 YFSETQ. The CDR3 consists of 13 residues. Those who donated were healthy HIV-negative adults, with no recent acute infections or vaccinations reported. The record originates from a study of shared clonotypes between healthy human individuals. Whole-study context: The donor group consisted of two women and a few men, aged 18 to 49.

Study-level points and caveats: Exclusively blood specimens were collected; tissue repertoires likely differ. Rarefaction curves obtained for sorted subsets showed sequencing incomplete despite large depth.

The repertoire was sequenced with immunoSEQ multiplex PCR; TCRdb's copy has only in-frame clones and lacks some. The sample carries roughly 1.4 million clones, around 98.5% recorded once. Sequences were obtained from naive CD4+ T cells sorted from blood. The subset is: CD45RA+ positively selected. The TCR sequence derives from a man aged 25 to 40 in good health. The chain uses TRBV5-1 and TRBJ1-1; weak D call: TRBD1 (6 bases). Written as DNA, the CDR3 is TGCGCCAGCACTCAGGGGACCGACACTGAAGCTTTCTTT. Amino acid sequence: CASTQGTDTEAFF. Using reference TRBV5-1 and TRBJ1-1 for the parts outside the CDR3, the full variable domain is KAGVTQTPRYLIKTRGQQVTLSCSPISGHRSVSWYQQTPGQGLQFLFEYFSETQRNKGNFPGRFSGRQFSNSRSEMNVSTLELGDSALYLCASTQGTDTEAFFGQGTRLTVV.